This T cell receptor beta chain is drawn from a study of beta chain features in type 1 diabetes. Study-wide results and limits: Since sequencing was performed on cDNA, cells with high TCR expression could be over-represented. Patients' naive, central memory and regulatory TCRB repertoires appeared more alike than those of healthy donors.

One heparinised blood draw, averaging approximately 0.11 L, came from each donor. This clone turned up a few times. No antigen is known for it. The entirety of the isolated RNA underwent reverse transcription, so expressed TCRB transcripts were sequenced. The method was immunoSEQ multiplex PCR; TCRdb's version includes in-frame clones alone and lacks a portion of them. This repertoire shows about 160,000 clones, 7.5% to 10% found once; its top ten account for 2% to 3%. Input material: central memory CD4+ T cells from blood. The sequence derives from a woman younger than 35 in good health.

DNA for the CDR3: TGTGCCAGCAGCTTCGGTCAAGCCCAGGGTGGCTACACCTTC. Its translation: CASSFGQAQGGYTF. V usage is TRBV11-3 and J usage is TRBJ1-2; possibly TRBD1 for D (5 bases). Trimming removed 3 bases at V and 7 bases at J, with 15 bases between. The V gene's germline CDR1 is SGHNT and CDR2 YENEEA. The CDR3 sequence is 14 residues long.